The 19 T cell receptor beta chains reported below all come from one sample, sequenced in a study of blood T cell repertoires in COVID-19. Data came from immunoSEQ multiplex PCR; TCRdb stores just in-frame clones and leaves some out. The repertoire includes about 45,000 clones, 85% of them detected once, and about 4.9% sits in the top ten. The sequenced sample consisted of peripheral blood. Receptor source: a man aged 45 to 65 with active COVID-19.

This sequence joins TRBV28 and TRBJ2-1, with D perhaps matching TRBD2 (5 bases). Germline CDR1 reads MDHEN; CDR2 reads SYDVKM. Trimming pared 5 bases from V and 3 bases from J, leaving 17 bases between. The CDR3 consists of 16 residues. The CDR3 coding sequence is TGTGCCAGCAGTCCATCTCCTAGCTTCCTCTACAATGAGCAGTTCTTC. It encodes CASSPSPSFLYNEQFF.

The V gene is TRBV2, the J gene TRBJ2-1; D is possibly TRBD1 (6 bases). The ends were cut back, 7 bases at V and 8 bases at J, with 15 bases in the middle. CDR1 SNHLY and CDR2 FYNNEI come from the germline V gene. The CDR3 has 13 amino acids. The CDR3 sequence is CASKRVRGHEQFF. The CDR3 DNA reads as TGTGCCAGCAAGAGGGTCAGGGGTCATGAGCAGTTCTTC.

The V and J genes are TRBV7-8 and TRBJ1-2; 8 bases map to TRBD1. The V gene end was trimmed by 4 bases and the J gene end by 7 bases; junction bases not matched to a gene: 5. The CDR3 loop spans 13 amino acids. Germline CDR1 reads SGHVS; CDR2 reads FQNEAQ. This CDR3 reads CASSSGQGAGYTF. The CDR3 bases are TGTGCCAGCAGCTCCGGACAGGGTGCTGGCTACACCTTC.

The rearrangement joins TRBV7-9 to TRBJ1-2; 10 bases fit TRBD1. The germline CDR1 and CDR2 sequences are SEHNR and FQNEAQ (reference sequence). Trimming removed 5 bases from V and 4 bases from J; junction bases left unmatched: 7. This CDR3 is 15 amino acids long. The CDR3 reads CASSPLGTGAYGYTF. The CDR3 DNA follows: TGTGCCAGCAGCCCCCTCGGGACAGGGGCCTATGGCTACACCTTC.

The CDR3 protein is CASSPFPPGQGTNEQFF. CDR3 DNA sequence: TGTGCCAGCAGCCCCTTCCCCCCGGGACAGGGAACCAATGAGCAGTTCTTC. The chain couples TRBV7-2 to TRBJ2-1, with 9 bases lining up with TRBD1. Germline V lookup: CDR1 SGHTA, CDR2 FQGNSA. The CDR3 totals 17 residues. The junction had 14 bases not matched to a gene; V was cut back by 5 bases and J by 6 bases. The whole variable domain, remainder taken from reference TRBV7-2 and TRBJ2-1, is GAGVSQSPSNKVTEKGKDVELRCDPISGHTALYWYRQSLGQGLEFLIYFQGNSAPDKSGLPSDRFSAERTGGSVSTLTIQRTQQEDSAVYLCASSPFPPGQGTNEQFFGPGTRLTVL.

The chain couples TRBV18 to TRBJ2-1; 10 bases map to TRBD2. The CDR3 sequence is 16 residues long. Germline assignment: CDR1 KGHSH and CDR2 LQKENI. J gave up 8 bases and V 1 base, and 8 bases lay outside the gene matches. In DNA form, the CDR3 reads TGTGCCAGCTCACCACGGTTAACCAGCGGGGGGGATGAGCAGTTCTTC. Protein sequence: CASSPRLTSGGDEQFF.

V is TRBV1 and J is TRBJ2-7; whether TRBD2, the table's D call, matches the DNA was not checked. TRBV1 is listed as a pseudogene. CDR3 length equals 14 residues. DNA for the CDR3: TGCACCAGCAGCCAAGTTGCGGGAGACTACGAGCAGTACTTC. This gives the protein CTSSQVAGDYEQYF.

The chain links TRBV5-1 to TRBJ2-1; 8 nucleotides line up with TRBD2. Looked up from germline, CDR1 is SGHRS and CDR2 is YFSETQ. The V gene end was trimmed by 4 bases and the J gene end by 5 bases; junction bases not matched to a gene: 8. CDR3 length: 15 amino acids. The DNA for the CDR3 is TGCGCCAGCAGCCACGGCGGGGGGCTTAACAATGAGCAGTTCTTC. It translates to CASSHGGGLNNEQFF.

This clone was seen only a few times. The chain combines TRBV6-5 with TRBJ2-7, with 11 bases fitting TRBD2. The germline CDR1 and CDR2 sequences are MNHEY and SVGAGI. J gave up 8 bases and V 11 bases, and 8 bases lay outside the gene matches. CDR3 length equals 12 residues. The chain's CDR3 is CASTSGSGKQYF. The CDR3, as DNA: TGTGCCTCAACTAGCGGGAGTGGCAAGCAGTACTTC.

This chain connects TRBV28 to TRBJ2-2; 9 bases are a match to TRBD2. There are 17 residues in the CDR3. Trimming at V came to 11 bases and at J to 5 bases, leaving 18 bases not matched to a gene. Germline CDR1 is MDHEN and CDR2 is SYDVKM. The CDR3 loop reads CASSTGAGGSRTGELFF. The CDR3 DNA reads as TGTGCCTCCAGCACGGGTGCGGGAGGGAGTCGTACCGGGGAGCTGTTTTTT.

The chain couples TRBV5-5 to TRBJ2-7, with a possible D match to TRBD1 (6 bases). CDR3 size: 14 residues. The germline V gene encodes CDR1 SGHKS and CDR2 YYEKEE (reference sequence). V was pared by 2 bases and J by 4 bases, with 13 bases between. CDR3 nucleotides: TGTGCCAGCAGCTTCGTGGGGGCCTTTTACGAGCAGTACTTC. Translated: CASSFVGAFYEQYF.

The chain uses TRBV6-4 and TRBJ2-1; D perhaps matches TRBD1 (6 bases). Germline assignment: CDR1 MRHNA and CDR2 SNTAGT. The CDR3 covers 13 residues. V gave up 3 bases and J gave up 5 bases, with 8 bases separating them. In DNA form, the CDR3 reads TGTGCCAGCAGTGAACAGGGAAACAATGAGCAGTTCTTC. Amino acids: CASSEQGNNEQFF.

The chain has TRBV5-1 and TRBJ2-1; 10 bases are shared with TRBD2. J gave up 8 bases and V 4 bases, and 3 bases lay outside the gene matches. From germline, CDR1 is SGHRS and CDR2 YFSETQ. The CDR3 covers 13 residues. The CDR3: CASSSGRAYEQFF. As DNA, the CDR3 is TGCGCCAGCAGCAGCGGGAGGGCCTATGAGCAGTTCTTC.

The CDR3, as DNA: TGTGCCAGCAGCTTCGGGAGGGCGAACACCGGGGAGCTGTTTTTT. Its translation is CASSFGRANTGELFF. The chain carries TRBV7-8 and TRBJ2-2; the match to TRBD2 covers 8 bases. From germline, CDR1 is SGHVS and CDR2 FQNEAQ. There are 15 residues in the CDR3. V lost 3 bases, J lost 0 bases, and 0 bases stayed unmatched.

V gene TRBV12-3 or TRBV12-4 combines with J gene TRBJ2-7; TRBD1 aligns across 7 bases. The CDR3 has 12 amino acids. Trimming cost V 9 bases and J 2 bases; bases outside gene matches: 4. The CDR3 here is CASSQGAYEQYF. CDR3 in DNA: TGTGCCAGTTCTCAGGGGGCCTACGAGCAGTACTTC.

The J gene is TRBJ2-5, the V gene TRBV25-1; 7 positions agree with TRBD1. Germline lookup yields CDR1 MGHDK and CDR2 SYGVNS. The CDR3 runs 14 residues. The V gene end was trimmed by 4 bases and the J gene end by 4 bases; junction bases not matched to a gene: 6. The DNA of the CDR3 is TGTGCCAGCAGTGCCGACAGGGTGGTAGAGACCCAGTACTTC. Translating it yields CASSADRVVETQYF.

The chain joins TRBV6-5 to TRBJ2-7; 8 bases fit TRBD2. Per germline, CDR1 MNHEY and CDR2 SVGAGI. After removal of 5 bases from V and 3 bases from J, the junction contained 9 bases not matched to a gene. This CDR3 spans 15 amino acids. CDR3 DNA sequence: TGTGCCAGCAGTCTGCGGGGGGCAGGGGACTACGAGCAGTACTTC. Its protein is CASSLRGAGDYEQYF.

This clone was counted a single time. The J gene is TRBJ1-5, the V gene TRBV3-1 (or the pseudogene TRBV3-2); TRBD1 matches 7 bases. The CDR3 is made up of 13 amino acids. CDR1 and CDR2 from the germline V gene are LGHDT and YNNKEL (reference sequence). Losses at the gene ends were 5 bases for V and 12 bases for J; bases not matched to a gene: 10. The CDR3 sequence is CASSATGSVRQHF. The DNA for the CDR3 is TGTGCCAGCAGCGCGACAGGGTCGGTACGCCAGCATTTT.

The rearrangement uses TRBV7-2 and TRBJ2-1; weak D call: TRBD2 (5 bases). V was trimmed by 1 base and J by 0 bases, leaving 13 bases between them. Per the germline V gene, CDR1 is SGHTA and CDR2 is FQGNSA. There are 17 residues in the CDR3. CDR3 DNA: TGTGCCAGCAGCTTAGTCCGGGGTCCGAGCTCCTACAATGAGCAGTTCTTC. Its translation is CASSLVRGPSSYNEQFF.